This TCR beta chain stems from a study of T cells in Graves' hyperthyroidism and ophthalmopathy (dated by TCRdb to the late 2010s). Broadly, across the study: To identify distinguishing TCR V-J signatures, a discovery cohort of around 100 patients was used, comprising under 45 with Graves' ophthalmopathy and roughly 60 with stable Graves' hyperthyroidism. An independent validation cohort of 18 to 20 hyperthyroidism patients and roughly 16 patients who later progressed to ophthalmopathy tested prospective prediction of ophthalmopathy. The 100 or so discovery patients were divided at random into training and test sets in a 7:3 ratio. In addition, the study compared T-cell repertoires in thyroid tissue and in blood from six Graves' hyperthyroidism patients. Following sampling, methimazole starting at 30 mg daily was given to hyperthyroidism patients, and high-dose intravenous methylprednisolone was given to ophthalmopathy patients. The paper reports TCR Vbeta CDR3 sequencing of 140 or so peripheral blood samples: around 41 ophthalmopathy, some 80 hyperthyroidism and 17 progressor patients.

A patient counted as having stable Graves' hyperthyroidism if no progression to ophthalmopathy occurred over 18 months of follow-up. Hyperthyroidism patients were newly diagnosed, with disease duration under 2 months, and aged 18 to 65 years. Patients with uncontrolled infections, other autoimmune diseases, pregnancy or lactation were excluded. Diagnoses were established on the basis of clinical symptoms, serum thyroxine and TRAb, thyroid ultrasound, and orbital computed tomography. Total RNA was extracted using Trizol reagent, and RNA quality was assessed on an Agilent 2100 Bioanalyzer. General study outcomes and caveats: Most expanded thyroid clonotypes (frequency above 0.001) were also found in blood, which suggests that blood repertoires may mirror thyroid immune responses. A model built on a 13 V-J signature distinguished ophthalmopathy from stable hyperthyroidism, reaching 87.88% sensitivity and about 81% specificity in cross-validation and 80%/75% in testing. Sample size was not statistically predetermined, and blinding of investigators to group allocation was not performed. In validation, progression to ophthalmopathy was predicted by the model with around 70% sensitivity and 72.22% specificity, a median of approximately 6.5 months before onset.

Amplification of TCR beta CDR3 regions was carried out from RNA transcripts. The TCR CDR3 was subjected to a first round of RT-PCR using the HTBI primer set and the Qiagen OneStep RT-PCR kit. The libraries were constructed in a second round of multiplex PCR and then size-selected and purified. The libraries were sequenced on an Illumina HiSeq2000 using paired-end 100 bp reads. From the authors' description of their analysis: SOAPnuke was used to process the raw data, removing reads that contained adapters or uncalled bases, had a mean Phred below 15, or lacked an exact match to the constant primer or identifier. COPE v1.2.5 was used to merge high-quality paired reads, and clonotypes were defined as unique nucleotide sequences. MiTCR v1.1 was used to align clonotypes to the IMGT TRBV, TRBD and TRBJ reference segments. Only V-J combinations with frequency above 0.0001, covering about 99% of repertoires, were analysed. A TCS score was defined as the ratio of F50 (clonal expansion) to E x V (chaos), with BLOSUM62-based TCRdist applied between CDR3 peptides within each V-J. Welch's t-statistics and random forest reduced 500 to 650 V-J features to fewer than 15, which were used in a naive Bayes classifier (R e1071). TCRdb cleaned the public reads at Q25 with fastp, built clones with MiXCR and kept in-frame beta chains. Rows with one shared CDR3 protein collapse into an entry with the most common genes and DNA. The V and J calls were not made by the authors but by TCRdb's processing. This sample lists hundreds of thousands of distinct CDR3 sequences; around 46% were detected once. The ten largest clones capture about 7.9% of the sample.

Via the germline V gene, CDR1 is SGDLS and CDR2 YYNGEE. From cysteine to phenylalanine, the CDR3 is 14 amino acids long. Here the CDR3 DNA is all that survives: 42 bases in frame from base 1. A distance of 8 bases separates the germline ends of V and J, which lose 0 bases and 2 bases respectively. This clonotype occurred many times. This receptor's antigen is unknown. Per-base qualities were not stored, and no clone one base away is much larger. Sequencing input: peripheral blood or thyroid tissue (not recorded which). Recombination linked TRBV9 to TRBJ1-2; the D gene remains uncertain. The TCR comes from a woman between 18 and 29 years old with Graves' hyperthyroidism. Donor details come from another sample of the same person, matched by shared clones. This receptor has the CDR3 CASSVEGRNYGYTF. The DNA reads TGTGCCAGCAGCGTAGAAGGGAGGAACTATGGCTACACCTTC.